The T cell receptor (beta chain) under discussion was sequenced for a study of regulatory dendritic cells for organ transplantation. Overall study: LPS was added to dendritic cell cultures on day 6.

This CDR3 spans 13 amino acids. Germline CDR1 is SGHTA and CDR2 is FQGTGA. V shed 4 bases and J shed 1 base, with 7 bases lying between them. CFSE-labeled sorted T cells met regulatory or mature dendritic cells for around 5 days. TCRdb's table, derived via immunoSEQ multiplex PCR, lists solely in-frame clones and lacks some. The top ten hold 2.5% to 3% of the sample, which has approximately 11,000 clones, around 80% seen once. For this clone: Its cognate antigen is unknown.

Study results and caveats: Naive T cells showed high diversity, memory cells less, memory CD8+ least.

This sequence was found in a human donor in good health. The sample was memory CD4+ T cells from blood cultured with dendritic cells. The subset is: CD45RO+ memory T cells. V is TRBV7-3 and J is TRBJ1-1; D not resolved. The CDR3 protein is CASSSTWNTEAFF. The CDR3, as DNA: TGTGCCAGCAGCTCGACATGGAACACTGAAGCTTTCTTT.